The entry below gives a single T cell receptor beta chain sequence along with its context. Under the authors' procedure: Reference gene primers were amplified, and this amplification served to estimate nucleated cell counts. TCRdb's table, derived via immunoSEQ multiplex PCR, lists solely in-frame clones and lacks some. That table supplies the V and J calls and clone size; D and trimming were determined from the DNA. Of over 100,000 clones listed, approximately 86% are singletons. This sample was taken from a study of blood T cell repertoires in COVID-19. Turning to the study itself: There were acute and convalescent COVID-19 samples, and they came from the United States, Italy and Spain. In each case, the material was cDNA or gDNA derived from T cells, B-cell-depleted T cells, or PBMCs.

Seattle's cohort entered during active infection and was followed longitudinally. The specimen sequenced was peripheral blood. This receptor was identified in a woman in her sixties or seventies with COVID-19, enrolled during active disease.

The CDR3 spells CASSTRELRELFF. DNA for the CDR3: TGCGCCAGCAGCACCCGGGAGTTAAGGGAACTGTTTTTT. The chain links TRBV4-1 to TRBJ1-4; no firm D call. The CDR3 runs to 13 residues. V dropped 5 bases and J dropped 12 bases, with 16 bases sitting between them. The germline gives CDR1 MGHRA, CDR2 YSYEKL.